This T cell receptor beta chain originates from a study of Ad26.COV2.S vaccination and SARS-CoV-2 variants. Study outcomes and limitations: Vaccine recipients and placebo recipients showed similar non-spike TCR breadth. The analyses of TCR breadth and depth may have understated the size of total T cell responses. Compared with placebo recipients, vaccine recipients had higher spike-specific TCR breadth.

V shed 5 bases and J shed 0 bases, with 7 bases lying between them. In germline, CDR1 is MNHEY, CDR2 SVGAGI. The CDR3 runs to 14 residues. Worth noting for this clone: Its antigen is as yet unknown.

Profiling relied on immunoSEQ multiplex PCR, and the TCRdb table lists in-frame clones only, not all of them. The sample holds approximately 340,000 clones, about 90% seen once. This TCR was recovered from a human donor who had recovered from COVID-19. The sequencing used peripheral blood, collected after recovery from COVID-19. The chain has TRBV6-5 and TRBJ1-4; D gene unclear. CDR3 residues: CASSISATNEKLFF. As DNA, the CDR3 is TGTGCCAGCAGTATTAGCGCAACTAATGAAAAACTGTTTTTT.